Below are 31 T cell receptor beta chains sequenced from a single sample in a study. Each CDR3 protein gets one entry after TCRdb re-called the 5' RACE reads with MiXCR. The repertoire consists of some 44,000 distinct CDR3 sequences, with approximately 30% occurring once and the leading ten covering approximately 4%. The sample taken for sequencing was tumor-infiltrating memory CD4+ T cells sorted from the breast tumor. The subset here: memory CD4+ T cells, CD4+CD45RO+CD25-. The receptors were gathered from a female donor with breast cancer.

The chain carries TRBV3-1 and TRBJ1-2; D remains unclear. V lost 4 bases and J 4 bases, leaving 13 bases between the germline ends. From germline, CDR1 is LGHDT and CDR2 YNNKEL (reference sequence). The CDR3 is 14 amino acids. The CDR3 region is CASSRIQKSYGYTF. CDR3 nucleotide sequence: TGTGCCAGCAGCCGTATTCAGAAATCCTATGGCTACACCTTC.

This clonotype was seen a few times. The chain couples TRBV11-2 to TRBJ2-6; TRBD2 matches 8 bases. Germline lookup yields CDR1 SGHAT and CDR2 FQNNGV. CDR3 size: 17 residues. With 1 base clipped from V and 0 bases from J, the junction kept 2 bases outside the gene matches. The CDR3 nucleotides read TGTGCCAGCAGCTTAGGCGGGGGGCCCTCTGGGGCCAACGTCCTGACTTTC. Its translation is CASSLGGGPSGANVLTF.

This clonotype appeared a few times. The chain uses TRBV20-1 and TRBJ2-5, with D possibly being TRBD1 (5 bases). Germline CDR1 reads DFQATT; CDR2 reads SNEGSKA (reference sequence). The V end lost 3 bases, the J end lost 0 bases, and 11 bases lay between the germline ends. CDR3 length: 14 residues. CDR3 nucleotide sequence: TGCAGTGCTAGCCCTACAGGCTACCAAGAGACCCAGTACTTC. Its translation is CSASPTGYQETQYF.

The chain links TRBV20-1 to TRBJ1-3; TRBD1 matches 7 bases. Per the germline V gene, CDR1 is DFQATT and CDR2 is SNEGSKA (reference sequence). This CDR3 contains 15 residues. Trimming took 0 bases from V and 2 from J; bases not matched to a gene: 4. In nucleotides, the CDR3 is TGCAGTGCTAGAGAGGGGCAGGGGGCTGGAAACACCATATATTTT. Protein: CSAREGQGAGNTIYF.

This clonotype has ten or more counts. V and J are TRBV6-6 and TRBJ2-5; D is uncertain. CDR1 is MNHNY, CDR2 SVGAGI, per germline (reference sequence). Trimming stripped 0 bases from V and 7 bases from J, with 6 bases between. There are 12 residues in the CDR3. The CDR3 sequence is CASSYSTVTQYF. For the CDR3, the DNA is TGTGCCAGCAGTTACTCAACGGTGACCCAGTACTTC.

The chain joins TRBV13 to TRBJ2-3; 8 bases are shared with TRBD2. This CDR3 is 22 amino acids long. The V and J ends lost 1 base and 4 bases, in that order; junction bases with no gene match: 25. Germline V gene data show CDR1 as PRHDT and CDR2 as FYEKMQ (reference sequence). The DNA of the CDR3 is TGTGCCAGCAGCTTAGAGGGTAGGGGAGCGGGAGAAAGCCGAGCGAGCCCAGATACGCAGTATTTT. This gives the protein CASSLEGRGAGESRASPDTQYF.

The rearrangement joins TRBV12-3 or TRBV12-4 to TRBJ2-2; TRBD1 matches 9 bases. The CDR3 sequence is 17 residues long. Trimming cost V 2 bases and J 6 bases; bases outside gene matches: 10. The CDR3, as DNA: TGTGCCAGCAGTTTACCCCCGGGACAGGGTCCCGCCGGGGAGCTGTTTTTT. Residues: CASSLPPGQGPAGELFF.

The gene calls are TRBV7-9 and TRBJ2-2; D uncertain. Trimming pared 2 bases from V and 4 bases from J, leaving 14 bases between. The germline CDR1 and CDR2 sequences are SEHNR and FQNEAQ (reference sequence). The CDR3 spans 16 residues. CDR3 in DNA: TGTGCCAGCAGCTTACAAGGAAAAGGCGGCACCGGGGAGCTGTTTTTT. Protein product: CASSLQGKGGTGELFF.

This clonotype was observed a handful of times. The rearrangement links TRBV14 to TRBJ2-7; D is uncertain. CDR3 length: 13 amino acids. Trimming shortened V by 4 bases and J by 6 bases, and 13 bases separated the two germline ends. Per germline, CDR1 SGHDN and CDR2 FVKESK. The chain's CDR3 is CASSRTPRLEQYF. The CDR3 bases are TGTGCCAGCAGCCGAACCCCCCGACTCGAGCAGTACTTC. Full variable domain (rest looked up from reference TRBV14 and TRBJ2-7): EAGVTQFPSHSVIEKGQTVTLRCDPISGHDNLYWYRRVMGKEIKFLLHFVKESKQDESGMPNNRFLAERTGGTYSTLKVQPAELEDSGVYFCASSRTPRLEQYFGPGTRLTVT.

This clonotype was observed at least ten times. The chain combines TRBV12-3 or TRBV12-4 with TRBJ1-4; the D gene is possibly TRBD1 (6 bases). The V gene lost 4 bases and the J gene lost 0 bases, with 9 bases spanning the gap. This CDR3 is 15 amino acids long. CDR3 loop: CASSSTGPTNEKLFF. The CDR3 DNA is TGTGCCAGCAGTTCGACAGGACCAACTAATGAAAAACTGTTTTTT.

The chain links TRBV5-1 to TRBJ1-5; no firm D call. Germline V gene data show CDR1 as SGHRS and CDR2 as YFSETQ. With 0 bases removed from V and 5 bases from J, the gap between germline ends came to 9 bases. CDR3 length equals 14 residues. CDR3 bases: TGCGCCAGCAGCTTGGGGCCCGCCGATCAGCCCCAGCATTTT. Its translation: CASSLGPADQPQHF.

This chain links TRBV28 with TRBJ2-5; unclear D gene. This CDR3 contains 12 residues. V dropped 7 bases and J dropped 3 bases, with 9 bases sitting between them. Germline loops: CDR1 MDHEN, CDR2 SYDVKM. The CDR3 sequence is CASTRIKETQYF. CDR3 sequence (DNA): TGTGCCAGCACGCGGATAAAAGAGACCCAGTACTTC.

This clonotype was recorded a few times. The chain recombines TRBV7-9 with TRBJ2-7, with TRBD1 matching over 7 bases. With 3 bases clipped from V and 5 bases from J, the junction kept 1 base outside the gene matches. The CDR3 has 12 residues. Germline CDR1 is SEHNR and CDR2 is FQNEAQ (reference sequence). The CDR3 reads CASSFQGDEQYF. CDR3 sequence (DNA): TGTGCCAGCAGCTTCCAGGGGGACGAGCAGTACTTC.

The chain couples TRBV12-3 or TRBV12-4 to TRBJ2-1; D perhaps matches TRBD2 (6 bases). The ends were cut back, 5 bases at V and 9 bases at J, with 20 bases in the middle. The CDR3 totals 15 residues. CDR3 sequence (DNA): TGTGCCAGCAGTCCTCAGGGACTCCCACGTGCTGAGCAGTTCTTC. Translation: CASSPQGLPRAEQFF.

The rearrangement uses TRBV10-3 and TRBJ1-5; no firm D call. The CDR3 length is 13 residues. The ends were cut back, 7 bases at V and 4 bases at J, with 11 bases in the middle. Germline CDR1 reads ENHRY; CDR2 reads SYGVKD. The CDR3 sequence: CAIKRDENQPQHF. The CDR3 DNA sequence: TGTGCCATCAAGAGGGATGAAAATCAGCCCCAGCATTTT.

This clonotype was seen a handful of times. This rearrangement joins TRBV4-2 to TRBJ1-3; D gene unclear. This CDR3 is 16 amino acids long. Germline CDR1 reads LGHNA; CDR2 reads YNFKEQ. Trimming cost V 1 base and J 1 base, with 11 bases left between them. The CDR3 nucleotides read TGTGCCAGCAGCCAAGTATCCCTAGGTTCTGGAAACACCATATATTTT. Amino acids: CASSQVSLGSGNTIYF.

This clonotype was seen a few times. The gene calls are TRBV11-1 and TRBJ2-7; a weak D match, TRBD2 (5 bases). The V end lost 8 bases, the J end lost 1 base, and 15 bases lay between the germline ends. The CDR3 sequence is 14 residues long. The germline V gene encodes CDR1 SGHAT and CDR2 FQDESV (reference sequence). The CDR3 loop is CASSWGEGSYEQYF. For the CDR3, the DNA is TGTGCCAGCTCTTGGGGAGAGGGATCCTACGAGCAGTACTTC.

Points on this clonotype: Its ends do not fully match the called genes, so a read error is possible. The V call is TRBV10-1, the J call TRBJ2-2, with unresolved D. The germline V gene encodes CDR1 WNHNN and CDR2 SYGVQD (reference sequence). This CDR3 region has 14 residues. CDR3 amino acids: CTSSALTNTGELFF. For the CDR3, the DNA is TGCACCAGCAGTGCATTAACGAACACCGGGGAGCTGTTTTTT.

The rearrangement joins TRBV15 to TRBJ2-3, with unresolved D. The CDR3 loop spans 12 amino acids. From germline, CDR1 is LNHNV and CDR2 YYDKDF (reference sequence). The germline V and J ends were trimmed by 0 bases and 5 bases, with 3 bases remaining between them. The CDR3 reads CATSRDQDTQYF. CDR3 coding DNA: TGTGCCACCAGCAGAGATCAAGATACGCAGTATTTT.

The V gene is TRBV13, the J gene TRBJ2-3; D may be TRBD2 (6 bases). The CDR3 is 12 residues long. Trimming pared 5 bases from V and 8 bases from J, leaving 11 bases between. The germline gives CDR1 PRHDT, CDR2 FYEKMQ (reference sequence). The CDR3 region is CASSPRGVTQYF. For the CDR3, the DNA is TGTGCCAGCAGCCCGCGCGGGGTTACGCAGTATTTT.

This clonotype has a handful of counts. The chain couples TRBV28 to TRBJ1-4; TRBD1 might be the D (6 bases). The CDR3 sequence is 16 residues long. Trimming took off 5 bases at V and 0 bases at J, with 13 bases between the two ends. CDR1 MDHEN and CDR2 SYDVKM come from the germline V gene. CDR3 coding DNA: TGTGCCAGCAGTCCAGGACAGAGCTCAACTAATGAAAAACTGTTTTTT. This translates into CASSPGQSSTNEKLFF.

This clonotype was detected ten times or more. The chain is built from TRBV12-3 or TRBV12-4 and TRBJ2-3, with TRBD2 matching 11 bases. J gave up 4 bases and V 5 bases, and 5 bases lay outside the gene matches. The CDR3 extends over 15 amino acids. The CDR3 spells CASSTTSGSSDTQYF. In DNA, the CDR3 is TGTGCCAGCAGTACTACTAGCGGGAGCTCAGATACGCAGTATTTT.

This clonotype appeared a single time. The genes are TRBV12-3 or TRBV12-4 and TRBJ2-7; TRBD1 or TRBD2 may be the D gene (5 bases each). The CDR3 extends over 15 amino acids. The V end lost 5 bases, the J end lost 3 bases, and 17 bases lay between the germline ends. The CDR3 region has the DNA TGTGCCAGCAGTGACTCGGGGCAGGCCCTCTACGAGCAGTACTTC. As protein: CASSDSGQALYEQYF.

This clonotype was counted a few times. This chain connects TRBV28 to TRBJ1-5, with unresolved D. The CDR3 loop spans 17 amino acids. The germline V gene has CDR1 MDHEN and CDR2 SYDVKM. Deletions cut 5 bases from V and 0 bases from J, with 17 bases between. This chain's CDR3 is CASSPPGYSFSNQPQHF. In DNA, the CDR3 is TGTGCCAGCAGTCCCCCCGGGTACAGCTTTAGCAATCAGCCCCAGCATTTT.

J is TRBJ1-1 and V is TRBV20-1; D is possibly TRBD1 (6 bases). This CDR3 has 11 residues. V lost 3 bases and J lost 6, with 8 bases in between. Germline CDR1 DFQATT, CDR2 SNEGSKA (reference sequence). The DNA of the CDR3 is TGCAGTGCTAGGGGGGGGCCTGAAGCTTTCTTT. This encodes CSARGGPEAFF.

The V call is TRBV20-1, the J call TRBJ2-1; no firm D call. This CDR3 has 15 amino acids. Germline V gene sequence: CDR1 DFQATT, CDR2 SNEGSKA (reference sequence). V was pared by 4 bases and J by 0 bases, with 13 bases between. In DNA form, the CDR3 reads TGCAGTGCTACCCCTCGTCTGAGCTCCTACAATGAGCAGTTCTTC. This encodes CSATPRLSSYNEQFF.

This chain connects TRBV4-2 to TRBJ1-5, with no clear D. In germline, CDR1 is LGHNA, CDR2 YNFKEQ. V was clipped by 4 bases and J by 6 bases, with 16 bases between them. The CDR3 is 15 residues long. The CDR3 region is CASSRFLGNSQPQHF. For the CDR3, the DNA is TGTGCCAGCAGCCGCTTTTTGGGGAACAGTCAGCCCCAGCATTTT.

CDR3 sequence (DNA): TGTGCCAGCAGCCCCGGGACAGGAGCCCATCAGCCCCAGCATTTT. Amino acid sequence: CASSPGTGAHQPQHF. The chain has TRBV5-5 and TRBJ1-5; TRBD1 matches at 8 bases. This CDR3 contains 15 residues. V lost 4 bases and J lost 5; bases outside the gene matches: 8. The germline V gene has CDR1 SGHKS and CDR2 YYEKEE (reference sequence).

Remarks on this clonotype: An end of the junction does not agree with germline; a read error may underlie this. The V call is TRBV10-1, the J call TRBJ2-5; 9 positions agree with TRBD2. From germline, CDR1 is WNHNN and CDR2 SYGVQD (reference sequence). The CDR3 covers 16 residues. The CDR3 reads CAGSESYSGGQETQYF. The CDR3 DNA reads TGCGCCGGCAGTGAGTCCTATAGCGGGGGTCAAGAGACCCAGTACTTC.

V gene TRBV5-1 combines with J gene TRBJ2-1, with TRBD2 matching 13 bases. The CDR3 contains 16 residues. The germline gives CDR1 SGHRS, CDR2 YFSETQ. With V trimmed by 3 bases and J by 5 bases, 5 bases remained unmatched. The CDR3 region has the DNA TGCGCCAGCAGCTCACTAGCGGGAGGGTCAAACAATGAGCAGTTCTTC. Encoded protein: CASSSLAGGSNNEQFF.

This clonotype has just one count. Possible read error: a much larger clone is one base away. The chain couples TRBV5-1 to TRBJ2-2; a weak D match, TRBD1 (6 bases). The length of the CDR3 is 14 residues. Germline V gives CDR1 SGHRS, CDR2 YFSETQ. CDR3 bases: TGCGCCAGCAGCCTGATAGTGGGGGCCGGGGAGCCGTTTTTT. It encodes CASSLIVGAGEPFF.